The rows below give T cell receptor beta chains drawn from one sample of a study of beta chain features in type 1 diabetes. Produced via immunoSEQ multiplex PCR; TCRdb's table is partial and in-frame only. The sample includes around 160,000 clones, roughly 60% of them seen just once. Sequencing input: naive CD4+ T cells from blood. The receptors here all came from a man aged 25 to 40 with type 1 diabetes. The CDR3 runs from the conserved cysteine through the conserved F or W. The D gene is left open where the match is weak. The size entry is marked missing in some rows and otherwise reads once, few, many or a size class.

TRBJ2-3,TRBV10-3,TRBD2,few,CAIRTSGGASTDTQYF,TGTGCCATCAGGACTAGCGGGGGGGCTTCCACAGATACGCAGTATTTT
TRBJ2-3,TRBV29-1,-,few,CSVEGPPGSPTDTQYF,TGCAGCGTTGAGGGCCCCCCAGGGAGCCCCACAGATACGCAGTATTTT
TRBJ2-7,TRBV28,-,-,CASSRTGTTYEQYF,TGTGCCAGCAGCCGAACCGGGACAACCTACGAGCAGTACTTC
TRBJ1-1,TRBV7-9,TRBD1,few,CASSIDRAREAFF,TGTGCCAGCAGCATAGACAGGGCTCGGGAAGCTTTCTTT
TRBJ1-2,TRBV30,-,-,CAWSVLTLRTETYGYTF,TGTGCCTGGAGTGTACTCACACTGCGGACGGAGACCTATGGCTACACCTTC
TRBJ1-3,TRBV9,-,-,CASSVEGPLNSGNTIYF,TGTGCCAGCAGCGTAGAAGGCCCCCTTAACTCTGGAAACACCATATATTTT
TRBJ2-7,TRBV7-9,-,-,CASSLETPYEQYF,TGTGCCAGCAGCTTAGAAACGCCCTACGAGCAGTACTTC
TRBJ2-2,TRBV11-2,-,few,CASSPDTNTGELFF,TGTGCCAGCAGCCCGGATACGAACACCGGGGAGCTGTTTTTT
TRBJ2-4,TRBV7-9,-,once,CASSLGVGSGDIQYF,TGTGCCAGCAGCTTGGGAGTTGGCAGCGGCGACATTCAGTACTTC
TRBJ1-3,TRBV9,-,-,CASSGAQGDTIYF,TGTGCCAGCAGCGGTGCCCAGGGTGACACCATATATTTT
TRBJ2-5,TRBV7-9,TRBD2,few,CASVRSGALQETQYF,TGTGCCAGCGTCCGGAGCGGGGCCCTCCAAGAGACCCAGTACTTC
TRBJ2-4,TRBV15,-,few,CATSSRPGEFSDIQYF,TGTGCCACCAGCTCCCGCCCCGGAGAGTTTTCGGACATTCAGTACTTC
TRBJ1-2,TRBV6-1,TRBD1,-,CASRDTGVTNYGYTF,TGTGCCAGCAGGGATACAGGGGTTACCAACTATGGCTACACCTTC
TRBJ2-5,TRBV7-8,-,-,CASSLTGEAETQYF,TGTGCCAGCAGCTTGACCGGGGAGGCGGAGACCCAGTACTTC
TRBJ2-1,TRBV30,TRBD2,-,CAWTGGSYNEQFF,TGTGCCTGGACCGGGGGGTCGTACAATGAGCAGTTCTTC
TRBJ1-2,TRBV30,-,-,CAWTPRVYGYTF,TGTGCCTGGACTCCTCGGGTTTATGGCTACACCTTC
TRBJ2-7,TRBV7-2,-,-,CASSKGPTNYEQYF,TGTGCCAGCAGCAAGGGACCGACTAACTACGAGCAGTACTTC
TRBJ1-3,TRBV9,TRBD1,-,CASSVVGTGPHTIYF,TGTGCCAGCAGCGTAGTCGGGACAGGGCCTCACACCATATATTTT
TRBJ1-1,TRBV29-1,TRBD1,once,CSADRGTEAFF,TGCAGCGCAGACAGGGGGACTGAAGCTTTCTTT
TRBJ2-4,TRBV9,TRBD1,few,CASSVEGQGAKNIQYF,TGTGCCAGCAGCGTAGAAGGGCAGGGGGCGAAAAACATTCAGTACTTC
TRBJ2-1,TRBV15,-,-,CATSSGVSNEQFF,TGTGCCACCAGCTCTGGTGTGTCCAATGAGCAGTTCTTC
TRBJ2-6,TRBV7-6,-,-,CASSPFGDPGANVLTF,TGTGCCAGCAGCCCCTTCGGGGATCCTGGGGCCAACGTCCTGACTTTC
TRBJ2-1,TRBV29-1,-,-,CSVEDRLRRLGDGEQFF,TGCAGCGTTGAAGATCGACTTAGACGGCTGGGAGACGGTGAGCAGTTCTTC
TRBJ2-2,TRBV4-3,-,-,CASSLLEGDTGELFF,TGCGCCAGCAGCCTGCTTGAAGGGGACACCGGGGAGCTGTTTTTT
TRBJ2-4,TRBV7-7,TRBD2,-,CASSRLAGGQRDKNIQYF,TGTGCCAGCAGCCGACTAGCGGGGGGACAACGAGACAAAAACATTCAGTACTTC
TRBJ2-1,TRBV10-3,-,-,CAISSTSRNEQFF,TGTGCCATCAGCAGTACTAGCCGCAATGAGCAGTTCTTC
TRBJ1-1,TRBV5-4,-,few,CASSLIQVDTEAFF,TGTGCCAGCAGCTTAATACAGGTTGACACTGAAGCTTTCTTT